This is a list of T cell receptor beta chains from one sample in a study of cytomegalovirus exposure and HLA in healthy donors. Assay: immunoSEQ multiplex PCR; the TCRdb copy retains only in-frame clones and omits some. The data show about 130,000 clones, around 84% seen once. Sequencing input: PBMCs. These receptors were taken from a man aged 50 to 60 in good health and CMV-seronegative. CDR3s include the opening cysteine and the closing phenylalanine or tryptophan. A D gene is named only where the DNA matches it firmly. Not every row has a clone size; where given, it reads once, few, many or a size class.

J: TRBJ1-4; D: TRBD1; size: .; V: TRBV4-1; DNA: TGCGCCAGCAACCCCCAGGGGGCTTCTAATGAAAAACTGTTTTTT; CDR3: CASNPQGASNEKLFF
J: TRBJ1-2; D: .; size: .; V: TRBV29-1; DNA: TGCAGCGCCTTGGTAGGCGCGGATGGCTACACCTTC; CDR3: CSALVGADGYTF
J: TRBJ2-1; D: .; size: .; V: TRBV9; DNA: TGTGCCAGCAGCGCCCCCGTAGGGGGGGCGTTCTTC; CDR3: CASSAPVGGAFF
J: TRBJ2-7; D: TRBD1; size: .; V: TRBV30; DNA: TGTGCCTTCTATACCGGACAGGGGCGGGTAGAGCAGTACTTC; CDR3: CAFYTGQGRVEQYF
J: TRBJ2-3; D: TRBD2; size: .; V: TRBV19; DNA: TGTGCCAGTAGTACCGGGACTAGCGGTTTCTATACGCAGTATTTT; CDR3: CASSTGTSGFYTQYF
J: TRBJ2-2; D: .; size: .; V: TRBV7-7; DNA: TGTGCTAGCAGCCCCTCAGGGTACACCGGGGAGCTGTTTTTT; CDR3: CASSPSGYTGELFF
J: TRBJ1-5; D: .; size: .; V: TRBV19; DNA: TGTGCCAGTAAGAGGCCGGGCAATCAGCCCCAGCATTTT; CDR3: CASKRPGNQPQHF
J: TRBJ1-5; D: .; size: .; V: TRBV4-1; DNA: TGCGCCAGCAGCCAAGTGGAGGGCGCGGGTCAGCCCCAGCATTTT; CDR3: CASSQVEGAGQPQHF
J: TRBJ2-1; D: .; size: .; V: TRBV5-4; DNA: TGTGCCAGCAGCTTGGCGGTAGGAGATAATGAGCAGTTCTTC; CDR3: CASSLAVGDNEQFF
J: TRBJ1-2; D: .; size: .; V: TRBV13; DNA: TGTGCCAGCAGCCTCCGAGGAGGGAAGCACTATGGCTACACCTTC; CDR3: CASSLRGGKHYGYTF
J: TRBJ1-3; D: .; size: once; V: TRBV6-1; DNA: TGTGCCAGCGGACCGGTGGGCGGAGGAAACACCATATATTTT; CDR3: CASGPVGGGNTIYF
J: TRBJ2-1; D: TRBD2; size: .; V: TRBV11-2; DNA: TGTGCCAGCAGCTTTGGACTAGCGGGGGGGCATGAGCAGTTCTTC; CDR3: CASSFGLAGGHEQFF
J: TRBJ2-7; D: TRBD2; size: .; V: TRBV4-1; DNA: TGCGCCAGCAGCCCCAGGCCATTCCGGACTAGCGGGGGAAACGAGCAGTACTTC; CDR3: CASSPRPFRTSGGNEQYF
J: TRBJ1-1; D: .; size: .; V: TRBV9; DNA: TGTGCCAGCAGCGTAGGAGGGGGGGCGAACACTGAAGCTTTCTTT; CDR3: CASSVGGGANTEAFF
J: TRBJ2-5; D: .; size: .; V: TRBV18; DNA: TGTGCCAGCTCACAAACCCTATTTGAGACCCAGTACTTC; CDR3: CASSQTLFETQYF
J: TRBJ1-1; D: .; size: few; V: TRBV5-1; DNA: TGCGCCAGCAGCTTGGGGCAAACTGAAGCTTTCTTT; CDR3: CASSLGQTEAFF
J: TRBJ2-7; D: .; size: once; V: TRBV5-1; DNA: TGCGCCAGCAGCTTGGGTGCGGGGAGCTCCTACGAGCAGTACTTC; CDR3: CASSLGAGSSYEQYF
J: TRBJ2-7; D: .; size: .; V: TRBV14; DNA: TGTGCCAGCAGCAGGGGGACCACCTACGAGCAGTACTTC; CDR3: CASSRGTTYEQYF